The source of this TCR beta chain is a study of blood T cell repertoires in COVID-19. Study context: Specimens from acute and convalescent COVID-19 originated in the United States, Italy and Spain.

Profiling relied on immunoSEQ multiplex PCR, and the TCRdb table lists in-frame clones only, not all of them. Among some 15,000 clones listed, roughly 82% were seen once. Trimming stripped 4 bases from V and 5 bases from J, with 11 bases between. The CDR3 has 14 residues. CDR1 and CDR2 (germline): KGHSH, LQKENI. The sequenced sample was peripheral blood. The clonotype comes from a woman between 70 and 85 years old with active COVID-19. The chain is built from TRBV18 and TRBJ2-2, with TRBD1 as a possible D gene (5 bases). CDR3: CASSQWGGTGELFF. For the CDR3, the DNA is TGTGCCAGCTCACAGTGGGGCGGAACCGGGGAGCTGTTTTTT.